The 10 T cell receptor beta chains below were found in one sample sequenced in a study of technical replicates of blood from several donors. The assay was immunoSEQ multiplex PCR, and TCRdb's table has in-frame clones only and misses some. Here the sample spans 80,000 to 95,000 clones, around 96% being singletons. What was sequenced was T cells isolated from PBMCs. These receptors originate from a human donor in good health.

This sequence joins TRBV25-1 and TRBJ2-1; 9 bases are a match to TRBD2. The trim removed 6 bases at V and 3 bases at J, leaving 9 bases unmatched. Germline loops: CDR1 MGHDK, CDR2 SYGVNS. This CDR3 comprises 16 residues. CDR3 residues: CASSDTLSGSYNEQFF. The CDR3 nucleotides are TGTGCCAGCAGCGACACCCTTAGCGGGAGCTACAATGAGCAGTTCTTC.

CDR3 sequence reads: CASWRGSGNTIYF. The DNA of the CDR3 is TGTGCCAGCTGGCGGGGCTCTGGAAACACCATATATTTT. The rearrangement links TRBV6-5 to TRBJ1-3; D uncertain. Trimming left V 8 bases short and J 0 bases short, with 8 bases between. The CDR3 totals 13 residues. The germline gives CDR1 MNHEY, CDR2 SVGAGI.

This chain's CDR3 is CASSPLITGTINDGYTF. The CDR3 bases are TGTGCCAGTAGTCCTCTGATTACAGGGACCATAAATGATGGCTACACCTTC. The J gene is TRBJ1-2, the V gene TRBV19; weak D call: TRBD1 (6 bases). Germline CDR1 reads LNHDA; CDR2 reads SQIVND (reference sequence). The CDR3 runs to 17 residues. V was pared by 5 bases and J by 6 bases, with 25 bases between.

The chain recombines TRBV5-6 with TRBJ1-2, with 8 bases that match TRBD1. Germline V CDR1 and CDR2: SGHDT, YYEEEE. The CDR3 runs to 13 residues. After removal of 4 bases from V and 8 bases from J, the junction contained 7 bases not matched to a gene. The DNA for the CDR3 is TGTGCCAGCAGCGCCGACAGGGGATGGGGCTACACCTTC. It specifies CASSADRGWGYTF. Variable domain in full (rest from reference TRBV5-6 and TRBJ1-2): DAGVTQSPTHLIKTRGQQVTLRCSPKSGHDTVSWYQQALGQGPQFIFQYYEEEERQRGNFPDRFSGHQFPNYSSELNVNALLLGDSALYLCASSADRGWGYTFGSGTRLTVV.

CDR3 sequence reads: CSVAISGKMNEQFF. CDR3 DNA sequence: TGCAGCGTGGCAATTAGCGGGAAGATGAATGAGCAGTTCTTC. This chain joins TRBV29-1 and TRBJ2-1; 8 nucleotides align to TRBD2. CDR1 is SQVTM and CDR2 is ANQGSEA in the germline V gene. CDR3 length equals 14 residues. Trimming removed 6 bases from V and 7 bases from J; junction bases left unmatched: 11.

V usage is TRBV2 and J usage is TRBJ2-2; TRBD1 matches 10 bases. CDR3 length equals 17 residues. Germline V lookup: CDR1 SNHLY, CDR2 FYNNEI. V trimming: 7 bases; J trimming: 5 bases; junction bases outside the gene matches: 13. CDR3 region: CASTLRQGASGTGELFF. The CDR3 DNA is TGTGCCAGCACTTTACGACAGGGGGCGAGTGGGACCGGGGAGCTGTTTTTT.

This rearrangement joins TRBV5-1 to TRBJ1-2; no definite D call. The CDR3 totals 10 residues. Trimming stripped 3 bases from V and 6 bases from J, with 3 bases between. Germline CDR1 and CDR2: SGHRS and YFSETQ. Here the CDR3 DNA reads TGCGCCAGCAGCTCCAATGGCTACACCTTC. Protein sequence: CASSSNGYTF. The entire variable domain, with the rest obtained from reference TRBV5-1 and TRBJ1-2, is as follows: KAGVTQTPRYLIKTRGQQVTLSCSPISGHRSVSWYQQTPGQGLQFLFEYFSETQRNKGNFPGRFSGRQFSNSRSEMNVSTLELGDSALYLCASSSNGYTFGSGTRLTVV.

This CDR3 reads CASSQRTSGLYYEQYF. The CDR3, as DNA: TGTGCCAGTAGTCAACGGACTAGCGGGCTGTACTACGAGCAGTACTTC. The chain is built from TRBV19 and TRBJ2-7, with TRBD2 identical over 11 bases. Per germline, CDR1 LNHDA and CDR2 SQIVND (reference sequence). The CDR3 runs 16 residues. V trimming: 5 bases; J trimming: 3 bases; junction bases outside the gene matches: 9.

The V and J genes are TRBV28 and TRBJ1-1; D perhaps matches TRBD1 (6 bases). Trimming took off 1 base at V and 6 bases at J, with 12 bases between the two ends. The CDR3 has 14 residues. Looked up from germline, CDR1 is MDHEN and CDR2 is SYDVKM. CDR3 in DNA: TGTGCCAGCAGTTTATCGGCAGGGGTCGCTGAAGCTTTCTTT. This codes for CASSLSAGVAEAFF. Full variable domain (rest looked up from reference TRBV28 and TRBJ1-1): DVKVTQSSRYLVKRTGEKVFLECVQDMDHENMFWYRQDPGLGLRLIYFSYDVKMKEKGDIPEGYSVSREKKERFSLILESASTNQTSMYLCASSLSAGVAEAFFGQGTRLTVV.

The genes are TRBV27 and TRBJ2-1; 13 positions match TRBD2. Per the germline V gene, CDR1 is MNHEY and CDR2 is SMNVEV (reference sequence). The trim removed 3 bases at V and 2 bases at J, leaving 1 base unmatched. The CDR3 totals 16 residues. The CDR3: CASSLTSGGTYNEQFF. The CDR3 nucleotides read TGTGCCAGCAGTTTGACTAGCGGGGGGACCTACAATGAGCAGTTCTTC.